This TCR beta chain stems from a study of T cell repertoires in cytomegalovirus infection. Study background: A matching HLA type, together with CMV infection, was signaled by public TCR beta signatures.

TCRdb fed the reads into MiXCR, producing one record per CDR3 protein. The sample carries 250,000 or so distinct CDR3 sequences, 9% to 15% recorded once. Study observations and caveats: Clonotypes of TCR beta that were HLA-C-restricted and CMV-specific dominated the ex vivo response. Public TCR beta family frequency separated CMV-and-HLA carriers, including in an independent cohort.

The sample holds many counts of this clonotype. The target antigen is unknown. This CDR3 contains 18 residues. Looked up from germline, CDR1 is MDHEN and CDR2 is SYDVKM. V shed 2 bases and J shed 3 bases, with 20 bases lying between them. Sequencing used PBMCs. The receptor comes from a human donor in good health (CMV status not recorded). Some clones in this sample may be carry-over from other donors' samples. The chain combines TRBV28 with TRBJ1-5; a possible D gene is TRBD1 (6 bases). CDR3 region: CASSLGGAGQGPNQPQHF. CDR3 nucleotides: TGTGCCAGCAGTTTAGGGGGGGCGGGGCAGGGCCCCAATCAGCCCCAGCATTTT.